The 21 T cell receptor beta chains listed next were all sequenced from one sample in a study of cytomegalovirus exposure and HLA in healthy donors. The PCR made use of 60 Vbeta and 13 Jbeta primers. Only in-frame clones appear in the TCRdb table, and some are missing; sequencing was by immunoSEQ multiplex PCR. The sample shows about 90,000 clones, 75% to 90% of them seen only once. Sequencing input: PBMCs. The receptors here all came from a man younger than 35 in good health and CMV-seronegative.

The genes are TRBV11-2 and TRBJ2-2; 8 nucleotides align to TRBD1. Germline CDR1 and CDR2: SGHAT and FQNNGV. The CDR3 consists of 16 residues. The ends lost 1 base at V and 1 base at J; junction bases unmatched: 2. The CDR3 spells CASSLGTGLNTGELFF. The CDR3 bases are TGTGCCAGCAGCTTAGGGACAGGGCTGAACACCGGGGAGCTGTTTTTT.

The rearrangement joins TRBV6-1 to TRBJ1-2, with 8 nucleotides matching TRBD1. Trimming removed 6 bases from V and 8 bases from J; junction bases left unmatched: 8. CDR3 size: 13 residues. Germline CDR1 and CDR2: MNHNS and SASEGT. CDR3 amino acids: CASRNDRGSGYTF. The CDR3 DNA reads as TGTGCCAGCAGGAACGACAGGGGTAGCGGCTACACCTTC.

The chain combines TRBV15 with TRBJ2-1; maybe TRBD1 (6 bases). The V end was cut by 0 bases, the J end by 6 bases, with 15 bases between. This CDR3 region has 16 residues. Germline V gene lookup returns CDR1 LNHNV and CDR2 YYDKDF (reference sequence). This chain's CDR3 is CATSRDRGRDRNEQFF. CDR3 bases: TGTGCCACCAGCAGAGACAGGGGACGGGATCGCAATGAGCAGTTCTTC.

V and J are TRBV4-1 and TRBJ1-5; TRBD1 might be the D (6 bases). The germline CDR1 and CDR2 sequences are MGHRA and YSYEKL. The V end lost 0 bases, the J end lost 3 bases, and 12 bases lay between the germline ends. The length of the CDR3 is 16 residues. The CDR3 loop is CASSQEGGGINQPQHF. The CDR3 DNA is TGCGCCAGCAGCCAAGAAGGGGGGGGGATCAATCAGCCCCAGCATTTT.

About this clone: The DNA is omitted, as the CDR3 cannot be located on it reliably, and the CDR3 follows TCRdb's listing. The chain has TRBV7-9 and TRBJ1-2; the table gives TRBD1 as D, unverified against the DNA. The CDR3 extends over 18 residues, inclusive of both ends. Germline V gene lookup returns CDR1 SEHNR and CDR2 FQNEAQ (reference sequence). CDR3 sequence reads: CASSYTGGRSFGPGGYTF.

This chain links TRBV25-1 with TRBJ1-1; D unclear. V lost 3 bases, J lost 8 bases, and 13 bases lay in between. The length of the CDR3 is 13 residues. Looked up from germline, CDR1 is MGHDK and CDR2 is SYGVNS. CDR3 DNA: TGTGCCAGCAGTGACCGTAGAAGACACGAAGCTTTCTTT. As protein: CASSDRRRHEAFF.

V usage is TRBV7-9 and J usage is TRBJ1-2; 8 bases agree with TRBD1. The germline gives CDR1 SEHNR, CDR2 FQNEAQ (reference sequence). Trimming at V came to 1 base and at J to 7 bases, leaving 5 bases not matched to a gene. The CDR3 spans 14 residues. CDR3 coding DNA: TGTGCCAGCAGCTTAGGGACAGGGTTTGGTGGCTACACCTTC. Amino acids: CASSLGTGFGGYTF.

This clone was seen a few times. The chain uses TRBV4-3 and TRBJ1-6; 9 bases map to TRBD1. Trimming cost V 0 bases and J 10 bases; bases outside gene matches: 10. Germline V gives CDR1 LGHNA, CDR2 YSLEER. The CDR3 has 17 amino acids. The CDR3 bases are TGCGCCAGCAGCCAAGATTGGTCGACAGGGGGGTTCTCACCCCTCCACTTT. Amino acids: CASSQDWSTGGFSPLHF.

The chain has TRBV6-4 and TRBJ2-3, with TRBD1 matching 8 bases. V trimming: 6 bases; J trimming: 4 bases; junction bases outside the gene matches: 6. Germline assignment: CDR1 MRHNA and CDR2 SNTAGT. The length of the CDR3 is 14 residues. CDR3 nucleotide sequence: TGTGCCAGCAGCGCAGCAGGGGGCGCAGATACGCAGTATTTT. Its translation is CASSAAGGADTQYF.

The genes are TRBV5-1 and TRBJ1-1; D gene uncertain. The V end lost 0 bases, the J end lost 11 bases, and 11 bases lay between the germline ends. Germline values: CDR1 SGHRS, CDR2 YFSETQ. The CDR3 has 12 amino acids. CDR3 DNA: TGCGCCAGCAGCTTGGAAGGGCGGGAGGCTTTCTTT. It codes for CASSLEGREAFF.

The chain couples TRBV7-7 to TRBJ2-5; D unresolved. This CDR3 is built from 15 residues. Trimming took off 8 bases at V and 2 bases at J, with 18 bases between the two ends. Germline V lookup: CDR1 SSHAT, CDR2 FNYEAQ (reference sequence). CDR3 loop: CASSKAVGLQETQYF. The CDR3 nucleotides are TGTGCCAGCTCAAAGGCGGTGGGTTTGCAAGAGACCCAGTACTTC. Drawing the rest from reference TRBV7-7 and TRBJ2-5, the complete variable domain is GAGVSQSPRYKVTKRGQDVTLRCDPISSHATLYWYQQALGQGPEFLTYFNYEAQPDKSGLPSDRFSAERPEGSISTLTIQRTEQRDSAMYRCASSKAVGLQETQYFGPGTRLLVL.

The chain couples TRBV29-1 to TRBJ2-1, with 9 positions matching TRBD2. The CDR3 extends over 15 amino acids. V lost 7 bases, J lost 8 bases, and 15 bases stayed unmatched. The germline CDR1 and CDR2 sequences are SQVTM and ANQGSEA. CDR3 nucleotides: TGCAGCGGATTGCTCGGGACTAGCAGTTCCTATGAGCAGTTCTTC. It yields the protein CSGLLGTSSSYEQFF.

The chain has TRBV18 and TRBJ2-7, with 8 bases lining up with TRBD1. CDR1 KGHSH and CDR2 LQKENI come from the germline V gene. With 2 bases clipped from V and 7 bases from J, the junction kept 4 bases outside the gene matches. This CDR3 comprises 13 residues. The CDR3 sequence is CASSPGTGEEQYF. DNA of the CDR3: TGTGCCAGCTCACCAGGGACAGGCGAGGAGCAGTACTTC.

The rearrangement joins TRBV2 to TRBJ2-6, with D hard to call. The ends were cut back, 7 bases at V and 2 bases at J, with 9 bases in the middle. CDR3 size: 14 residues. Per the germline V gene, CDR1 is SNHLY and CDR2 is FYNNEI. CDR3 nucleotides: TGTGCCAGCACCGTGGGCCCTGGGGCCAACGTCCTGACTTTC. The encoded protein is CASTVGPGANVLTF. Filled out from reference TRBV2 and TRBJ2-6, the complete variable domain reads EPEVTQTPSHQVTQMGQEVILRCVPISNHLYFYWYRQILGQKVEFLVSFYNNEISEKSEIFDDQFSVERPDGSNFTLKIRSTKLEDSAMYFCASTVGPGANVLTFGAGSRLTVL.

The genes are TRBV5-1 and TRBJ2-1, with D possibly matching TRBD2 (5 bases). Trimming removed 5 bases from V and 6 bases from J, with 12 bases in between. The germline gives CDR1 SGHRS, CDR2 YFSETQ. CDR3 size: 13 residues. This CDR3 reads CASRSLLVNEQFF. CDR3 sequence (DNA): TGCGCCAGCAGGTCGCTACTAGTCAATGAGCAGTTCTTC.

The chain uses TRBV9 and TRBJ2-1; TRBD2 aligns across 13 bases. After removal of 0 bases from V and 1 base from J, the junction contained 10 bases not matched to a gene. Germline loops: CDR1 SGDLS, CDR2 YYNGEE. This CDR3 is built from 20 residues. CDR3 in amino acids: CASSVATPGLAGASYNEQFF. CDR3 nucleotides: TGTGCCAGCAGCGTAGCTACCCCCGGACTAGCGGGAGCGTCCTACAATGAGCAGTTCTTC. The whole variable domain, filled in from reference TRBV9 and TRBJ2-1, reads DSGVTQTPKHLITATGQRVTLRCSPRSGDLSVYWYQQSLDQGLQFLIQYYNGEERAKGNILERFSAQQFPDLHSELNLSSLELGDSALYFCASSVATPGLAGASYNEQFFGPGTRLTVL.

The chain has TRBV5-1 and TRBJ2-5; 8 bases are shared with TRBD1. With the DNA end fitting TRBJ2-7 better, the J assignment may be wrong. The germline gives CDR1 SGHRS, CDR2 YFSETQ. The CDR3 is 15 residues long. The CDR3 reads CASSLVRTGFHEQYF. The CDR3 DNA reads as TGCGCCAGCAGCTTGGTTAGGACAGGGTTCCACGAGCAGTACTTC.

This sequence joins TRBV30 and TRBJ1-1; a weak D match, TRBD1 (5 bases). The germline V and J ends were trimmed by 0 bases and 1 base, with 6 bases remaining between them. Germline values: CDR1 GTSNPN, CDR2 SVGIG (reference sequence). The length of the CDR3 is 13 residues. CDR3 bases: TGTGCCTGGAGTGTACAGGAGAACACTGAAGCTTTCTTT. As protein: CAWSVQENTEAFF.

The V and J genes are TRBV19 and TRBJ2-2; TRBD1 aligns across 9 bases. Germline values: CDR1 LNHDA, CDR2 SQIVND (reference sequence). CDR3 length: 16 residues. Losses at the gene ends were 8 bases for V and 6 bases for J; bases not matched to a gene: 13. CDR3 bases: TGTGCCAGTTCGGACCCCGGACAGGGGCGAGCCGGGGAGCTGTTTTTT. This codes for CASSDPGQGRAGELFF.

V gene TRBV27 combines with J gene TRBJ1-1; D is uncertain. The V gene's germline CDR1 is MNHEY and CDR2 SMNVEV (reference sequence). The CDR3 extends over 14 amino acids. The V gene lost 4 bases and the J gene lost 5 bases, with 14 bases spanning the gap. The CDR3, as DNA: TGTGCCAGCAGTTCTCGGACGGGAGGGACTGAAGCTTTCTTT. Translated: CASSSRTGGTEAFF.

V and J are TRBV2 and TRBJ2-7; 7 bases match TRBD1. The junction had 6 bases not matched to a gene; V was cut back by 6 bases and J by 1 base. CDR3 length equals 14 residues. From germline, CDR1 is SNHLY and CDR2 FYNNEI. As DNA, the CDR3 is TGTGCCAGCAGAGCGACAGGGAATTCCTACGAGCAGTACTTC. Residues: CASRATGNSYEQYF.